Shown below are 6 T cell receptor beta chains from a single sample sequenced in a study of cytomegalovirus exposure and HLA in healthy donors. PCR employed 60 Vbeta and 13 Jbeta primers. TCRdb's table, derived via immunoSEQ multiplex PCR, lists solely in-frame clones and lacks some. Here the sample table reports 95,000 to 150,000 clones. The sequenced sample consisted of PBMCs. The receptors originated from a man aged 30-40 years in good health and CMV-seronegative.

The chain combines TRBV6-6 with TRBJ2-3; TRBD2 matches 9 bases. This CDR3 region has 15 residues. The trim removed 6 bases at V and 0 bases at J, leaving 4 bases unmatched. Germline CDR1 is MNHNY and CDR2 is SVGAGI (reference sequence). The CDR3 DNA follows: TGTGCCAGCAGGCGACTAGCGGCTAGCACAGATACGCAGTATTTT. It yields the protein CASRRLAASTDTQYF.

This CDR3 is CASSQDSGQGWYGYTF. Written as DNA, the CDR3 is TGTGCCAGCAGCCAGGATTCGGGACAGGGCTGGTATGGCTACACCTTC. The V call is TRBV14, the J call TRBJ1-2, with 9 bases that match TRBD1. Germline lookup yields CDR1 SGHDN and CDR2 FVKESK. The J segment lost 5 bases and the V segment lost 3 bases, leaving 10 bases of the junction unmatched. There are 16 residues in the CDR3.

CDR3 amino acids: CASSYTGGLGEQYF. CDR3 sequence (DNA): TGTGCCAGCAGTTACACGGGAGGTCTGGGCGAGCAGTACTTC. The rearrangement links TRBV6-6 to TRBJ2-7, with TRBD2 identical over 7 bases. Germline assignment: CDR1 MNHNY and CDR2 SVGAGI (reference sequence). After removal of 2 bases from V and 6 bases from J, the junction contained 7 bases not matched to a gene. The CDR3 has 14 amino acids.

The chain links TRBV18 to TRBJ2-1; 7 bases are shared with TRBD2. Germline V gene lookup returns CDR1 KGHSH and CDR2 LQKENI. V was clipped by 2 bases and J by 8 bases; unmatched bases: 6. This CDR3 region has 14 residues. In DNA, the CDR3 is TGTGCCAGCTCACCAACACTAGGGAGGGATGAGCAGTTCTTC. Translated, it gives CASSPTLGRDEQFF.

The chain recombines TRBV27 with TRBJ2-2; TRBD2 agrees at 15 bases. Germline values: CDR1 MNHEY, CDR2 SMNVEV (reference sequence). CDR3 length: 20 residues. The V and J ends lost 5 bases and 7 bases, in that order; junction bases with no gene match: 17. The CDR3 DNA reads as TGTGCCAGCAGTCCATTTCAATCCCCGGGACTAGCGGGAGGCGGCGGGGAGCTGTTTTTT. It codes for CASSPFQSPGLAGGGGELFF.

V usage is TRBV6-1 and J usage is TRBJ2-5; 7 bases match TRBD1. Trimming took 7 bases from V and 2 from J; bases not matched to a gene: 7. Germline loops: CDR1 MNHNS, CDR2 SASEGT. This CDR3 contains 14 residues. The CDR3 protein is CASTFNRGQETQYF. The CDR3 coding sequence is TGTGCCAGCACGTTTAACAGGGGACAAGAGACCCAGTACTTC.